Below, one T cell receptor (beta chain) is given with its context. Antigen: not known. Clones were sequenced by immunoSEQ multiplex PCR, and TCRdb holds only the in-frame ones, with some missing. The sample has roughly 140,000 clones; roughly 90% are singletons. Germline V gives CDR1 SGHRS, CDR2 YFSETQ. The CDR3 spans 15 residues. Trimming took 1 base from V and 3 from J, leaving 10 bases between them. This sample stems from a study of T cell responses to AZD1222 COVID-19 vaccine. Study outcomes and limitations: Possibly, clonal diversity was underestimated; donors were largely white British and included more females. Among AZD1222 vaccinees, only six or seven were seropositive at baseline. Spike-specific TCR repertoires showed rising breadth and depth after two AZD1222 doses. Repertoire samples came only from after the peak T cell response.

The sequence was collected from an adult who received the AZD1222 COVID-19 vaccine. The chain joins TRBV5-1 to TRBJ2-2, with a tentative D call TRBD2 (5 bases). This sample comprised peripheral blood, obtained 28 days after the second AZD1222 dose. As DNA, the CDR3 is TGCGCCAGCAGCTTGCGGGGATCGGACACCGGGGAGCTGTTTTTT. It codes for CASSLRGSDTGELFF.